A single sample gave rise to the 19 T cell receptor beta chains below, sequenced in a study of CD8+ T cells in alopecia areata. Sequencing templates came from extracted RNA that was reverse transcribed into cDNA. Sequencing was performed with immunoSEQ multiplex PCR; in TCRdb, only in-frame clones are kept and a portion is missing. The data contain about 200,000 clones, more than 55% of them singletons. Treatment reported: oral pan-JAK inhibitor, 5-10 mg twice daily. The material was CD4+ T cells sorted from blood, obtained at week 4, from a patient treated with tofacitinib. The receptors shown here come from a human donor with alopecia areata.

The genes are TRBV9 and TRBJ2-3; no clear D gene. This CDR3 has 15 residues. V was cut by 0 bases and J by 4 bases, with 12 bases left in between. The germline CDR1 and CDR2 sequences are SGDLS and YYNGEE. CDR3 protein: CASSVGLRVADTQYF. The CDR3 DNA sequence: TGTGCCAGCAGCGTAGGTTTAAGGGTGGCAGATACGCAGTATTTT. The variable domain in full, completed from reference TRBV9 and TRBJ2-3, reads DSGVTQTPKHLITATGQRVTLRCSPRSGDLSVYWYQQSLDQGLQFLIQYYNGEERAKGNILERFSAQQFPDLHSELNLSSLELGDSALYFCASSVGLRVADTQYFGPGTRLTVL.

The rearrangement joins TRBV2 to TRBJ2-1; D ambiguous. This CDR3 region has 14 residues. Per the germline V gene, CDR1 is SNHLY and CDR2 is FYNNEI. Trimming cost V 4 bases and J 14 bases, with 21 bases left between them. For the CDR3, the DNA is TGTGCCAGCAGTGGAATCCTCATGCGCGACTTAAAGTTCTTC. Its protein is CASSGILMRDLKFF.

This chain links TRBV4-1 with TRBJ1-2; D not certain. Germline V gene data show CDR1 as MGHRA and CDR2 as YSYEKL. V lost 0 bases, J lost 4 bases, and 9 bases lay in between. This CDR3 has 14 residues. CDR3 coding DNA: TGCGCCAGCAGCCAAGATTACAGAACCTATGGCTACACCTTC. It translates to CASSQDYRTYGYTF.

The rearrangement joins TRBV9 to TRBJ2-1, with TRBD1 matching 9 bases. Germline CDR1 is SGDLS and CDR2 is YYNGEE. This CDR3 comprises 16 residues. V dropped 0 bases and J dropped 4; count of bases not matched to a gene: 5. CDR3 nucleotides: TGTGCCAGCAGCGTAGGAGAGACAGGGGGGTACAATGAGCAGTTCTTC. Its translation: CASSVGETGGYNEQFF.

CDR3 residues: CSVSGTGRSPLHF. DNA of the CDR3: TGCAGCGTTTCCGGGACAGGTAGATCACCCCTCCACTTT. The V and J genes are TRBV29-1 and TRBJ1-6; 8 bases agree with TRBD1. V lost 5 bases, J lost 10 bases, and 7 bases stayed unmatched. Germline V gene sequence: CDR1 SQVTM, CDR2 ANQGSEA. This CDR3 is built from 13 residues.

The chain joins TRBV4-1 to TRBJ2-3; D might be TRBD1 (6 bases). The germline V gene encodes CDR1 MGHRA and CDR2 YSYEKL. This CDR3 is 16 amino acids long. V lost 4 bases and J 3 bases, leaving 17 bases between the germline ends. This chain's CDR3 is CASSRPPGGETDTQYF. The CDR3 nucleotides are TGCGCCAGCAGCCGGCCTCCTGGGGGCGAGACAGATACGCAGTATTTT.

The chain is built from TRBV4-2 and TRBJ2-7; 10 nucleotides line up with TRBD2. This CDR3 has 16 amino acids. Germline V lookup: CDR1 LGHNA, CDR2 YNFKEQ. Trimming at V came to 1 base and at J to 6 bases, leaving 9 bases not matched to a gene. The CDR3 DNA reads as TGTGCCAGCAGCCAAGTTTTCGCCCGACTAGCGGGCGAGCAGTACTTC. This encodes CASSQVFARLAGEQYF.

The chain combines TRBV6-5 with TRBJ2-7, with D unclear. The germline V gene has CDR1 MNHEY and CDR2 SVGAGI. With 0 bases removed from V and 2 bases from J, the gap between germline ends came to 5 bases. The CDR3 sequence is 13 residues long. In DNA form, the CDR3 reads TGTGCCAGCAGTTACTCAGGCCCCTACGAGCAGTACTTC. Amino acids: CASSYSGPYEQYF.

The chain has TRBV30 and TRBJ1-2; D remains ambiguous. Germline V gives CDR1 GTSNPN, CDR2 SVGIG (reference sequence). CDR3 length: 11 amino acids. The ends were cut back, 3 bases at V and 4 bases at J, with 6 bases in the middle. CDR3 in amino acids: CAWSRPYGYTF. For the CDR3, the DNA is TGTGCCTGGAGCAGACCCTATGGCTACACCTTC.

The chain carries TRBV2 and TRBJ1-6; a weak D match, TRBD1 (6 bases). The germline gives CDR1 SNHLY, CDR2 FYNNEI. V lost 6 bases and J lost 10, with 13 bases in between. The CDR3 runs to 13 residues. The CDR3 here is CASREQGRSPLHF. CDR3 sequence (DNA): TGTGCCAGCAGGGAACAGGGTAGATCACCCCTCCACTTT.

On this clone: One end of the junction does not line up with germline, which may come from a read error. This chain links TRBV15 with TRBJ2-5; TRBD2 might be the D (5 bases). This CDR3 spans 11 amino acids. The germline CDR1 and CDR2 sequences are LNHNV and YYDKDF (reference sequence). The CDR3 region is CATSSRDRLNF. DNA of the CDR3: TGTGCCACCAGCAGTCGGGATCGGTTGAACTTC.

The sample holds a few counts of this clone. J is TRBJ2-1 and V is TRBV29-1, with D uncertain. Trimming took off 6 bases at V and 4 bases at J, with 4 bases between the two ends. The CDR3 runs 10 residues. CDR1 is SQVTM, CDR2 ANQGSEA, per germline. This CDR3 reads CSVVYNEQFF. In nucleotides, the CDR3 is TGCAGCGTCGTTTACAATGAGCAGTTCTTC.

CDR3 DNA: TGTGCCAGCAGATCGCGATTAGGGACTAGGGATTACGAGCAGTACTTC. Its translation: CASRSRLGTRDYEQYF. The chain joins TRBV6-6 to TRBJ2-7; 8 nucleotides match TRBD2. Per germline, CDR1 MNHNY and CDR2 SVGAGI (reference sequence). The CDR3 sequence is 16 residues long. V gave up 6 bases and J gave up 4 bases; unmatched junction bases: 14.

V usage is TRBV18 and J usage is TRBJ2-1; 10 nucleotides line up with TRBD2. The CDR3 extends over 15 amino acids. The V and J ends lost 1 base and 6 bases, in that order; junction bases with no gene match: 3. The germline gives CDR1 KGHSH, CDR2 LQKENI. This CDR3 is CASSPLASGGNEQFF. CDR3 in DNA: TGTGCCAGCTCACCACTCGCTAGCGGGGGCAATGAGCAGTTCTTC.

V usage is TRBV4-1 and J usage is TRBJ2-7, with 10 bases identical to TRBD2. The CDR3 consists of 15 residues. The germline V gene has CDR1 MGHRA and CDR2 YSYEKL. J gave up 4 bases and V 1 base, and 4 bases lay outside the gene matches. CDR3 sequence: CASSQAPSGGYEQYF. CDR3 nucleotides: TGCGCCAGCAGCCAAGCTCCTAGCGGGGGTTACGAGCAGTACTTC.

V gene TRBV5-1 combines with J gene TRBJ2-3; tentatively, D is TRBD1 or TRBD2 (6 bases each). V lost 3 bases to trimming and J lost 0 bases, with 14 bases between them. The CDR3 has 16 amino acids. Germline V gene sequence: CDR1 SGHRS, CDR2 YFSETQ. CDR3 amino acids: CASSSGAVFSTDTQYF. CDR3 coding DNA: TGCGCCAGCAGCTCGGGGGCCGTTTTTAGCACAGATACGCAGTATTTT.

The rearrangement uses TRBV9 and TRBJ2-2; a possible D gene is TRBD1 (5 bases). Trimming cost V 2 bases and J 3 bases, with 11 bases left between them. This CDR3 contains 15 residues. Germline V gene lookup returns CDR1 SGDLS and CDR2 YYNGEE. The CDR3 DNA reads as TGTGCCAGCAGCGTTGGCAGGGTGTACACCGGGGAGCTGTTTTTT. It translates to CASSVGRVYTGELFF.

The chain recombines TRBV30 with TRBJ1-3; no clear D. With 5 bases removed from V and 4 bases from J, the gap between germline ends came to 12 bases. The CDR3 contains 13 residues. Germline V CDR1 and CDR2: GTSNPN, SVGIG (reference sequence). CDR3 nucleotide sequence: TGTGCCTGGTCTGGCGTATGGGGAAACACCATATATTTT. It codes for CAWSGVWGNTIYF.

This clone has a handful of counts. This chain uses TRBV15 with TRBJ1-4, with D possibly being TRBD1 (5 bases). The CDR3 consists of 13 residues. The ends were cut back, 4 bases at V and 7 bases at J, with 10 bases in the middle. CDR1 is LNHNV and CDR2 is YYDKDF in the germline V gene (reference sequence). The CDR3 DNA sequence: TGTGCCACCAGCACGGGGGTGGCTGAAAAACTGTTTTTT. Encoded protein: CATSTGVAEKLFF.